This is a list of T cell receptor beta chains from one sample in a study of blood T cells in healthy people across ages. TCRdb ran MiXCR on the 5' RACE reads and lists one entry per CDR3 protein. The repertoire holds 700,000 to 850,000 distinct CDR3 sequences, approximately 53% seen once, with around 40% in the top ten. Source material: blood. The receptors were sampled from a man older than 75 in good health. Both conserved end residues are part of each CDR3. The order of the fields is CDR3 protein, CDR3 DNA, J gene, V gene, clone size, D gene. The D gene is left open where the match is weak. The size of a clone is reported for some rows only, either as once, few or many, or as a class for expanded clones.

CSAPVLMGPEQFF TGCAGTGCTCCGGTCCTAATGGGCCCTGAGCAGTTCTTC TRBJ2-1 TRBV20-1 - -
CASSWSGRNEQFF TGTGCCAGCAGCTGGAGCGGGAGAAATGAGCAGTTCTTC TRBJ2-1 TRBV7-3 - TRBD2
CSATGTEMVWGNEQYF TGCAGTGCAACGGGGACAGAGATGGTCTGGGGGAATGAGCAGTACTTC TRBJ2-7 TRBV20-1 - TRBD1
CASRQQGGGYTF TGTGCCAGCAGGCAACAGGGCGGTGGCTACACCTTC TRBJ1-2 TRBV4-2 - -
CASSLVLAGEDRYAYF TGTGCCAGCAGCTTAGTACTAGCGGGAGAGGATAGATACGCGTATTTT TRBJ2-3 TRBV7-9 once TRBD2
CASSQGGGIGTEAFF TGTGCCAGCAGCCAAGGGGGGGGAATCGGCACTGAAGCTTTCTTT TRBJ1-1 TRBV3-1 once -
CASSLVEGLNTEAFF TGTGCCAGCAGCTTAGTGGAGGGCTTGAACACTGAAGCTTTCTTT TRBJ1-1 TRBV11-2 - -
CASSSGTSGRATNEQFF TGTGCCAGCAGTTCCGGGACTAGCGGGAGGGCCACAAATGAGCAGTTCTTC TRBJ2-1 TRBV28 - TRBD2
CASSERSVTSREQYF TGTGCCAGCAGCGAGAGGTCCGTCACGTCGAGGGAGCAGTACTTC TRBJ2-7 TRBV14 - -
CASSQDPGTWGYTF TGTGCCAGCAGCCAGGACCCCGGGACCTGGGGCTACACCTTC TRBJ1-2 TRBV4-2 few -
CASSVGWALNEQFF TGTGCCAGCAGTGTAGGTTGGGCCCTCAATGAGCAGTTCTTC TRBJ2-1 TRBV28 - -
CASSGPLAGVNEQYF TGTGCCAGCAGTGGCCCCCTAGCGGGAGTCAACGAGCAGTACTTC TRBJ2-7 TRBV2 - TRBD2
CASSYTDRGGETQYF TGTGCCAGCAGTTATACGGACAGGGGAGGCGAGACCCAGTACTTC TRBJ2-5 TRBV28 once TRBD1
CASSLGGKEQYF TGCGCCAGCAGCTTGGGAGGTAAAGAGCAGTACTTC TRBJ2-7 TRBV5-1 - -
CATSSTDRSSYEQYF TGTGCCACCAGCAGTACGGACAGGAGCTCCTACGAGCAGTACTTC TRBJ2-7 TRBV15 - TRBD1
CATQKADTQYF TGTGCCACCCAGAAGGCAGATACGCAGTATTTT TRBJ2-3 TRBV6-6 - -
CSARGQGGSYEQYF TGCAGTGCTAGAGGACAGGGGGGCTCCTACGAGCAGTACTTC TRBJ2-7 TRBV20-1 few TRBD1
CASSFAAGLPYTEQYF TGTGCCAGCAGCTTTGCCGCGGGACTACCATATACCGAGCAGTACTTC TRBJ2-7 TRBV7-2 - TRBD2
CASSLEGTALREQYF TGCGCCAGCAGCTTGGAAGGGACAGCCCTTCGGGAGCAGTACTTC TRBJ2-4 TRBV5-1 - -
CSAPGQGSTQKLFF TGCAGTGCCCCCGGACAGGGATCTACCCAAAAACTGTTTTTT TRBJ1-4 TRBV20-1 - TRBD1
CASSMRDPGSSLHF TGTGCCAGCAGTATGCGGGACCCGGGTTCATCCCTCCACTTT TRBJ1-6 TRBV12-3/TRBV12-4 - -
CASSEYSGRHSYEQYF TGTGCCAGCAGTGAATATTCGGGACGGCACTCCTACGAGCAGTACTTC TRBJ2-7 TRBV25-1 few -
CASSLGDLASEQFF TGTGCCAGCAGCTTAGGGGACCTAGCCAGTGAGCAGTTCTTC TRBJ2-1 TRBV7-2 - -
CASSPAYSGRRSRYAYF TGTGCCAGCAGCCCTGCTTATAGCGGAAGACGGAGCAGATACGCGTATTTT TRBJ2-3 TRBV7-6 - -
CASSVGTAYMNTEAFF TGTGCCAGCAGCGTAGGGACAGCATACATGAACACTGAAGCTTTCTTT TRBJ1-1 TRBV9 - -
CASSASGREYNEQFF TGTGCCAGCAGCGCTAGCGGGAGGGAATACAATGAGCAGTTCTTC TRBJ2-1 TRBV9 - TRBD2
CASSDRQSGANVLTF TGTGCCAGCAGTGACCGACAGTCTGGGGCCAACGTCCTGACTTTC TRBJ2-6 TRBV2 - -
CASNGGTAGANVLTF TGTGCCAGCAATGGCGGTACAGCTGGGGCCAACGTCCTGACTTTC TRBJ2-6 TRBV6-6 - -
CSARVATSGYNEQFF TGCAGTGCTAGAGTCGCGACTAGCGGCTACAATGAGCAGTTCTTC TRBJ2-1 TRBV20-1 - TRBD2
CASSLIRQGLRTEAFF TGCGCCAGCAGCTTAATAAGACAGGGTCTGAGGACTGAAGCTTTCTTT TRBJ1-1 TRBV5-1 - TRBD1
CASSYSIGTSGRIGEQFF TGTGCCAGCAGTTACTCCATAGGAACTAGCGGGAGAATAGGTGAGCAGTTCTTC TRBJ2-1 TRBV6-2/TRBV6-3 - TRBD2
CASSLKSRGTEAFF TGTGCCAGCAGCTTAAAGTCCAGGGGCACTGAAGCTTTCTTT TRBJ1-1 TRBV7-2 - -
CSARGQDRAYEQYF TGCAGTGCTAGAGGCCAGGACAGAGCCTACGAGCAGTACTTC TRBJ2-7 TRBV20-1 few -
CASSQESGLQFF TGTGCCAGCAGCCAAGAGAGTGGTTTGCAGTTCTTC TRBJ2-1 TRBV3-1 few -
CATSRDGGTGYGYTF TGTGCCACCAGCAGAGACGGCGGGACTGGCTATGGCTACACCTTC TRBJ1-2 TRBV15 - -
CASSFVNQETQYF TGTGCCAGCAGTTTTGTGAACCAAGAGACCCAGTACTTC TRBJ2-5 TRBV12-3/TRBV12-4 few -
CASISWGRGGNGYTF TGTGCCAGCATCAGCTGGGGAAGGGGTGGTAACGGCTACACCTTC TRBJ1-2 TRBV12-3/TRBV12-4 - -
CASSLSGQNYGYTF TGTGCCAGCAGTTTATCGGGACAAAACTATGGCTACACCTTC TRBJ1-2 TRBV27 few -
CASSVSLAGNYNEQFF TGTGCCAGCAGCGTGTCTCTAGCGGGGAATTACAATGAGCAGTTCTTC TRBJ2-1 TRBV11-2 - TRBD2